The 11 T cell receptor beta chains listed next were all sequenced from one sample in a study of cytomegalovirus exposure and HLA in healthy donors. Data came from immunoSEQ multiplex PCR; TCRdb stores just in-frame clones and leaves some out. The table includes roughly 200,000 clones, about 89% detected once. Sample: PBMCs. Every receptor here comes from a man aged 25 to 40 in good health and CMV-seropositive.

This chain links TRBV5-1 with TRBJ1-4, with 10 bases that match TRBD1. Trimming took 7 bases from V and 7 from J; bases not matched to a gene: 4. Germline CDR1 reads SGHRS; CDR2 reads YFSETQ. CDR3 size: 13 residues. The CDR3 spells CASSDRGIEKLFF. The CDR3 DNA follows: TGCGCCAGCTCGGACAGGGGGATTGAAAAACTGTTTTTT.

J is TRBJ2-1 and V is TRBV27, with D tentatively TRBD1 (5 bases). V lost 7 bases to trimming and J lost 12 bases, with 10 bases between them. The CDR3 has 10 amino acids. In germline, CDR1 is MNHEY, CDR2 SMNVEV (reference sequence). CDR3 sequence: CASTLGRQFF. The CDR3 nucleotides read TGTGCCAGCACGCTGGGGCGGCAGTTCTTC.

The chain uses TRBV7-6 and TRBJ1-1; TRBD1 agrees at 7 bases. CDR1 and CDR2 from the germline V gene are SGHVS and FNYEAQ. This CDR3 has 14 residues. The V segment lost 4 bases and the J segment 7 bases; nucleotides outside the gene matches: 9. The DNA of the CDR3 is TGTGCCAGCAGCTATGGGCCCGGACAGGTTGAAGCTTTCTTT. Its translation is CASSYGPGQVEAFF.

The chain links TRBV5-1 to TRBJ2-7, with D possibly matching TRBD1 (6 bases). Germline V gives CDR1 SGHRS, CDR2 YFSETQ. Trimming took 4 bases from V and 2 from J, leaving 16 bases between them. There are 15 residues in the CDR3. The DNA for the CDR3 is TGCGCCAGCAGCCTTACAGGGACCTTGGCCTACGAGCAGTACTTC. Translated, it gives CASSLTGTLAYEQYF.

V and J are TRBV6-5 and TRBJ2-1; the match to TRBD2 covers 7 bases. CDR1 and CDR2 from the germline V gene are MNHEY and SVGAGI. The V and J ends lost 6 bases and 8 bases, in that order; junction bases with no gene match: 13. The CDR3 runs 15 residues. CDR3 DNA sequence: TGTGCCAGCAGCCAGACTAGCAGGGCCCCCCATGAGCAGTTCTTC. Its translation: CASSQTSRAPHEQFF.

Written as DNA, the CDR3 is TGTGCCAGCAGGGACGGGACTAGCGGACACAATGAGCAGTTCTTC. Protein product: CASRDGTSGHNEQFF. The chain combines TRBV2 with TRBJ2-1; 11 bases align to TRBD2. Germline assignment: CDR1 SNHLY and CDR2 FYNNEI. The V gene end was trimmed by 6 bases and the J gene end by 5 bases; junction bases not matched to a gene: 6. CDR3 length equals 15 residues.

This chain joins TRBV6-5 and TRBJ1-2; D is perhaps TRBD1 (5 bases). With 8 bases removed from V and 3 bases from J, the gap between germline ends came to 10 bases. Germline CDR1 is MNHEY and CDR2 is SVGAGI. The CDR3 length is 12 residues. This CDR3 is CASEDKHYGYTF. The CDR3 nucleotides are TGTGCCAGCGAGGACAAGCACTATGGCTACACCTTC.

This chain connects TRBV7-2 to TRBJ2-7; D is undetermined. V dropped 6 bases and J dropped 6 bases, with 12 bases sitting between them. Germline CDR1 and CDR2: SGHTA and FQGNSA. The CDR3 is 12 amino acids. The CDR3 DNA sequence: TGTGCCAGCAGTCGTACAGTGGGCGAGCAGTACTTC. Protein sequence: CASSRTVGEQYF.

This chain connects TRBV6-6 to TRBJ1-3, with D perhaps TRBD1 (6 bases). This CDR3 has 16 residues. Trimming took off 8 bases at V and 4 bases at J, with 21 bases between the two ends. The germline V gene has CDR1 MNHNY and CDR2 SVGAGI (reference sequence). The CDR3 protein is CASSHSGGSPGNTIYF. The CDR3 DNA follows: TGTGCCAGCTCCCATTCTGGGGGCTCCCCGGGAAACACCATATATTTT.

V usage is TRBV7-3 and J usage is TRBJ2-3; D remains unclear. Trimming removed 0 bases from V and 5 bases from J, with 9 bases in between. This CDR3 spans 14 amino acids. Germline loops: CDR1 SGHTA, CDR2 FQGTGA. The CDR3 is CASSLTGVGDTQYF. The CDR3 nucleotides are TGTGCCAGCAGCTTAACTGGGGTCGGAGATACGCAGTATTTT.

The chain combines TRBV28 with TRBJ1-1; D is unresolved. From germline, CDR1 is MDHEN and CDR2 SYDVKM. The CDR3 contains 15 residues. The V end lost 3 bases, the J end lost 3 bases, and 14 bases lay between the germline ends. Here the CDR3 reads CASSLTQVGDTEAFF. The CDR3 DNA reads as TGTGCCAGCAGTTTGACCCAGGTCGGGGACACTGAAGCTTTCTTT.